Each of the 10 T cell receptor beta chains below was sequenced from the same sample in a study of response to subunit inactivated influenza vaccine (dated by TCRdb to 2016 to 2018). The library was obtained by RT-PCR. Data came from an Illumina HiSeq 2500. TCRdb reprocessed the public reads (quality trimming at Q25 with fastp, clone calling with MiXCR) and kept in-frame beta chains. Rows are combined by CDR3 protein, so each entry shows the most common genes and DNA. This sample has about 700,000 distinct CDR3 sequences in its table, and 15% to 17% of those were observed once. The top ten constitute 11% of the sample. Sequencing used PBMCs from blood, obtained about 12 days after vaccination. Receptors were obtained from a man between 50 and 59 years old who received an inactivated influenza vaccine. Donor details come from another sample of the same person, matched by shared clones.

This clonotype has a handful of counts. J is TRBJ2-7 and V is TRBV12-3 or TRBV12-4; the match to TRBD1 covers 8 bases. The CDR3 is 15 amino acids. After removal of 2 bases from V and 4 bases from J, the junction contained 7 bases not matched to a gene. As DNA, the CDR3 is TGTGCCAGCAGTTTAACGACAGGGGCTGGATACGAGCAGTACTTC. Encoded protein: CASSLTTGAGYEQYF.

The sample holds many counts of this clonotype. The rearrangement links TRBV29-1 to TRBJ2-4, with D perhaps TRBD2 (6 bases). The V gene's germline CDR1 is SQVTM and CDR2 ANQGSEA. This CDR3 spans 17 amino acids. V was trimmed by 7 bases and J by 0 bases, leaving 22 bases between them. The chain's CDR3 is CSGLKVGGLIAKNIQYF. CDR3 DNA sequence: TGCAGCGGATTAAAGGTGGGGGGATTAATAGCCAAAAACATTCAGTACTTC.

A few counts support this clonotype. This chain links TRBV29-1 with TRBJ1-1; TRBD1 aligns across 7 bases. The CDR3 totals 14 residues. CDR1 SQVTM and CDR2 ANQGSEA come from the germline V gene. V was pared by 4 bases and J by 5 bases, with 10 bases of the junction left unmatched. The CDR3 DNA sequence: TGCAGCGTTGTGATAGGGGGCGCGAGAACTGAAGCTTTCTTT. This encodes CSVVIGGARTEAFF.

The table lists this clonotype with a few counts. The J gene is TRBJ1-2, the V gene TRBV7-2; the D is unclear. The length of the CDR3 is 13 residues. From germline, CDR1 is SGHTA and CDR2 FQGNSA. V was trimmed by 5 bases and J by 4 bases, leaving 11 bases between them. The CDR3 spells CASSASISYGYTF. CDR3 DNA: TGTGCCAGCAGCGCTTCTATATCCTATGGCTACACCTTC.

In its sample, this clonotype was seen a few times. The chain combines TRBV12-3 or TRBV12-4 with TRBJ2-6; 7 bases fit TRBD1. The CDR3 contains 17 residues. The J segment lost 0 bases and the V segment lost 3 bases, leaving 5 bases of the junction unmatched. This CDR3 reads CASSLGTVTSGANVLTF. CDR3 nucleotide sequence: TGTGCCAGCAGTTTGGGGACAGTGACCTCTGGGGCCAACGTCCTGACTTTC.

This clonotype was detected many times. The chain couples TRBV28 to TRBJ2-1, with 9 bases identical to TRBD1. The CDR3 has 16 amino acids. The germline V gene has CDR1 MDHEN and CDR2 SYDVKM. V shed 1 base and J 3 bases; nucleotides not matched to a gene: 4. CDR3 sequence (DNA): TGTGCCAGCAGTTTATCTGGGACAGGGCGCTACAATGAGCAGTTCTTC. Its translation is CASSLSGTGRYNEQFF. The whole variable domain, remainder taken from reference TRBV28 and TRBJ2-1, is DVKVTQSSRYLVKRTGEKVFLECVQDMDHENMFWYRQDPGLGLRLIYFSYDVKMKEKGDIPEGYSVSREKKERFSLILESASTNQTSMYLCASSLSGTGRYNEQFFGPGTRLTVL.

This clonotype was seen more than once but under ten times. The rearrangement joins TRBV5-1 to TRBJ2-7; TRBD2 aligns across 7 bases. V shed 8 bases and J 3 bases; nucleotides not matched to a gene: 5. The CDR3 length is 12 residues. In germline, CDR1 is SGHRS, CDR2 YFSETQ. The CDR3 DNA sequence: TGCGCCAGTCGTGGCGGGAGCTACGAGCAGTACTTC. Its protein is CASRGGSYEQYF.

This clonotype was found many times. The chain carries TRBV20-1 and TRBJ1-4, with 7 bases that match TRBD1. Germline assignment: CDR1 DFQATT and CDR2 SNEGSKA (reference sequence). This CDR3 has 13 amino acids. V lost 4 bases, J lost 3 bases, and 2 bases stayed unmatched. This CDR3 reads CSAKQGSNEKLFF. In DNA, the CDR3 is TGCAGTGCTAAACAGGGGTCTAATGAAAAACTGTTTTTT.

This clonotype was observed a handful of times. The rearrangement uses TRBV20-1 and TRBJ2-1; 10 positions match TRBD2. CDR3 length equals 14 residues. Germline trimming cut 6 bases from V and 4 bases from J; bases unmatched to any gene: 6. CDR1 and CDR2 from the germline V gene are DFQATT and SNEGSKA (reference sequence). CDR3 nucleotide sequence: TGCAGTGCAGTCGGGACTAGCGTTTACAATGAGCAGTTCTTC. Protein sequence: CSAVGTSVYNEQFF.

This chain connects TRBV7-2 to TRBJ2-2; the match to TRBD2 covers 8 bases. Germline CDR1 reads SGHTA; CDR2 reads FQGNSA. The CDR3 is made up of 15 amino acids. V gave up 6 bases and J gave up 0 bases; unmatched junction bases: 3. CDR3: CASRQAGANTGELFF. CDR3 sequence (DNA): TGTGCCAGCAGACAAGCGGGGGCGAACACCGGGGAGCTGTTTTTT.